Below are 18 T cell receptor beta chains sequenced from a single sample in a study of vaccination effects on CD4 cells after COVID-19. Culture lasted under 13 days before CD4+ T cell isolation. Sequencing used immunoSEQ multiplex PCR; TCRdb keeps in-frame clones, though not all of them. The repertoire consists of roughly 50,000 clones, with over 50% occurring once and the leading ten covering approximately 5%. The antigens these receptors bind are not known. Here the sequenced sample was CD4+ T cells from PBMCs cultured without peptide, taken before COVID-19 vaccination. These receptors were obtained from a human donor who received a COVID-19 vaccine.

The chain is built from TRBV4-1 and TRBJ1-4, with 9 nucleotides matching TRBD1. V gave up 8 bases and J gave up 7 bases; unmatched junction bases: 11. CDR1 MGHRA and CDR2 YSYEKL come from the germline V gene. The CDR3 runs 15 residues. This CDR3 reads CASGGPDRGGEKLFF. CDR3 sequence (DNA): TGCGCCAGCGGGGGGCCGGACAGGGGAGGTGAAAAACTGTTTTTT.

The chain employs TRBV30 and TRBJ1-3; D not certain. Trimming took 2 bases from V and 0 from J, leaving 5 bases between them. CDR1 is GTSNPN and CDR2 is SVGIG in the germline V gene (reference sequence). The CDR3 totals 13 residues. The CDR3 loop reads CAWSQVSGNTIYF. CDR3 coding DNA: TGTGCCTGGAGTCAGGTCTCTGGAAACACCATATATTTT.

CDR3 region: CARNRGGTYNEQFF. CDR3 nucleotides: TGTGCCCGTAACAGGGGGGGAACCTACAATGAGCAGTTCTTC. This sequence joins TRBV30 and TRBJ2-1; a weak D match, TRBD1 (8 bases). The germline V and J ends were trimmed by 8 bases and 2 bases, with 16 bases remaining between them. The CDR3 sequence is 14 residues long. Germline V gene data show CDR1 as GTSNPN and CDR2 as SVGIG (reference sequence).

CDR3: CASSLDRRNTEAFF. For the CDR3, the DNA is TGTGCCAGCAGCTTGGACAGGAGGAACACTGAAGCTTTCTTT. V is TRBV5-6 and J is TRBJ1-1; possible D gene TRBD1, 5 bases. The CDR3 has 14 amino acids. The V gene lost 0 bases and the J gene lost 1 base, with 7 bases spanning the gap. The germline CDR1 and CDR2 sequences are SGHDT and YYEEEE.

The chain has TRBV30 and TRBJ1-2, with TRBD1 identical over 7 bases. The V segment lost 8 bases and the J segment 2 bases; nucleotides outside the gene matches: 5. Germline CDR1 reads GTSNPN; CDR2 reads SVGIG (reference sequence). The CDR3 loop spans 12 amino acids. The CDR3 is CALLTGNYGYTF. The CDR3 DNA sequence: TGTGCCCTCTTGACAGGGAACTATGGCTACACCTTC.

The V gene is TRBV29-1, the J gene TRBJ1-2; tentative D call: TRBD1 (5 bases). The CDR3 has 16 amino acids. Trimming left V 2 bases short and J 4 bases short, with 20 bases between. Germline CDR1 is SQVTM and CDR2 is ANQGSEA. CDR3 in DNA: TGCAGCGTTGAAATTGAATGGGGCCCCTTGACCTATGGCTACACCTTC. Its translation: CSVEIEWGPLTYGYTF.

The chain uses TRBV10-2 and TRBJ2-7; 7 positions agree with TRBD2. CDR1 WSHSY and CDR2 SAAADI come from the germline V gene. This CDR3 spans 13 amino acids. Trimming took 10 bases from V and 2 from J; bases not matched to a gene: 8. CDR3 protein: CATREGRTYEQYF. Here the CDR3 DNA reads TGCGCCACCAGGGAGGGGCGAACCTACGAGCAGTACTTC.

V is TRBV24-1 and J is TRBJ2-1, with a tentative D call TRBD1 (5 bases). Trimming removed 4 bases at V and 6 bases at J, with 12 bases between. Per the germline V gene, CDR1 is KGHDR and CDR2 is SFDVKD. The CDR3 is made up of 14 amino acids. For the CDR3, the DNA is TGTGCCACCAGTGACCCCCGACAGACCAATGAGCAGTTCTTC. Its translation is CATSDPRQTNEQFF.

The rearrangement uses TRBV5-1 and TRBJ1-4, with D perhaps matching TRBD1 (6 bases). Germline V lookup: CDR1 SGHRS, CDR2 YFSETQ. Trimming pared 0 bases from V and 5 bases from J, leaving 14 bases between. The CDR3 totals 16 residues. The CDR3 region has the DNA TGCGCCAGCAGCTTGGCCATCGGGGGGCGGAATGAAAAACTGTTTTTT. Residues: CASSLAIGGRNEKLFF.

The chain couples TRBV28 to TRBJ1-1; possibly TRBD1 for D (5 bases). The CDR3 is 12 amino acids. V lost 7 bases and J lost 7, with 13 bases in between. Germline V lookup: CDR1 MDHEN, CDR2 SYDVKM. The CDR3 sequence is CASIRGGIEAFF. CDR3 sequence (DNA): TGTGCCAGCATTCGTGGGGGGATTGAAGCTTTCTTT.

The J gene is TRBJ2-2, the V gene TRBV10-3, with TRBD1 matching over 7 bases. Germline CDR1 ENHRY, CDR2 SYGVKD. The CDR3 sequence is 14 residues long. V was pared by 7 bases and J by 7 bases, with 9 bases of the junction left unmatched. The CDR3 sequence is CAIKGQVENGELFF. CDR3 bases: TGTGCCATCAAAGGACAGGTAGAGAACGGGGAGCTGTTTTTT.

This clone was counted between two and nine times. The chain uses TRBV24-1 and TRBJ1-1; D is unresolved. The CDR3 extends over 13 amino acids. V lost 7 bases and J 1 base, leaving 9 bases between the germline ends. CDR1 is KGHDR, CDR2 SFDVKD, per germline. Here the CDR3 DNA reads TGTGCCACCAGGGACGGATGGAACACTGAAGCTTTCTTT. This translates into CATRDGWNTEAFF.

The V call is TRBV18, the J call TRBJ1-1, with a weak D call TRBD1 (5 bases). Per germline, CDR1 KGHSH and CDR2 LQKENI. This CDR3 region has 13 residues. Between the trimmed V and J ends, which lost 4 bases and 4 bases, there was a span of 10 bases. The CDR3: CASSQGRSTEAFF. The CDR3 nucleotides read TGTGCCAGCTCACAGGGACGGAGCACTGAAGCTTTCTTT.

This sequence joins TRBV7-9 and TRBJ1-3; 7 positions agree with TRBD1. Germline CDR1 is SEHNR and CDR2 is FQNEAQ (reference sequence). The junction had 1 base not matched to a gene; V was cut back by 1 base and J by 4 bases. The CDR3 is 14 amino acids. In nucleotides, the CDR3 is TGTGCCAGCAGCTTAGGGACAGGAGGAAACACCATATATTTT. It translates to CASSLGTGGNTIYF.

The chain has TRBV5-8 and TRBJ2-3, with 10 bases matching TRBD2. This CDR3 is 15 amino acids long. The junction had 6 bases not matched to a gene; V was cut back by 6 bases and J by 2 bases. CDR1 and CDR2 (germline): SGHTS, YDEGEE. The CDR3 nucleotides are TGTGCCAGCACCACTAGCGGGGTAATCACAGATACGCAGTATTTT. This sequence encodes CASTTSGVITDTQYF.

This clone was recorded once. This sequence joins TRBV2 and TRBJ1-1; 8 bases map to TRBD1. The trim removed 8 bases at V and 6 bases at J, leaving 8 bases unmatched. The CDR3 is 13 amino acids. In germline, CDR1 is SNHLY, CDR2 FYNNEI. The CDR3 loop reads CASGGQEGSEAFF. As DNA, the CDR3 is TGTGCCAGCGGGGGACAGGAGGGTTCTGAAGCTTTCTTT.

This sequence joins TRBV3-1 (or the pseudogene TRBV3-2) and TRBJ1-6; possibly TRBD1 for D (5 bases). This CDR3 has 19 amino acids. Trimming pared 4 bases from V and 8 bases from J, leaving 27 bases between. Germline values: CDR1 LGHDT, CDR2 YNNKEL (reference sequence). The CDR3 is CASSRGVEALLWLDSPLHF. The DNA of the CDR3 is TGTGCCAGCAGCCGAGGGGTGGAGGCCCTTCTATGGCTAGATTCACCCCTCCACTTT.

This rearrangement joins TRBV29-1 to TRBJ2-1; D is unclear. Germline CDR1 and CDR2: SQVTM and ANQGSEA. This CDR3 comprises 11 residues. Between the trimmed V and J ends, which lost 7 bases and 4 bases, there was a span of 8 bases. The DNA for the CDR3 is TGCAGCGGCGGCCAGTACAATGAGCAGTTCTTC. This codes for CSGGQYNEQFF.